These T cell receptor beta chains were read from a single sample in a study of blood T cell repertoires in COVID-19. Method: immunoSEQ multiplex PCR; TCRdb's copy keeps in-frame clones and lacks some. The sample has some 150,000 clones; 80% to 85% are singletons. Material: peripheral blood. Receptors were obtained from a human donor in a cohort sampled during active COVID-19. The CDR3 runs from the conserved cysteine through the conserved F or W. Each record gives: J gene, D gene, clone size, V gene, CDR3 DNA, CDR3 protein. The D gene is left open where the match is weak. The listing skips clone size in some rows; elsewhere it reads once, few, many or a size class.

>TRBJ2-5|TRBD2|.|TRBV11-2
TGTGCCAGCAGCCCTGCCGTACTAGCGGGGGGGCAAGAGACCCAGTACTTC
CASSPAVLAGGQETQYF
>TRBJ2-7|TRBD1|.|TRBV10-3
TGTGCCATCAGTGAGTCTGCCGGGACAGGGAGCTACGAGCAGTACTTC
CAISESAGTGSYEQYF
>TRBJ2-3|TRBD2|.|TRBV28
TGTGCCAGCAGTCCCCTAGATAGGCGGGGGGGCACAGATACGCAGTATTTT
CASSPLDRRGGTDTQYF
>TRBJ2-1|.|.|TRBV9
TGTGCCAGCAGCTTTAGTCCCGGGAATGAGCAGTTCTTC
CASSFSPGNEQFF
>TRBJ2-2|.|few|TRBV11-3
TGTGCCAGCAGCTTAGACATGACAACCGGGGAGCTGTTTTTT
CASSLDMTTGELFF
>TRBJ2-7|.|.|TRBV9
TGTGCCAGCAGCGCGACACAGGGTCCCCTCGGCGAGCAGTACTTC
CASSATQGPLGEQYF
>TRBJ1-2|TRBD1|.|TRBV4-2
TGTGCCAGCAGCCAAGAAGATGGGGCAGGGGGCAGCTATGGCTACACCTTC
CASSQEDGAGGSYGYTF
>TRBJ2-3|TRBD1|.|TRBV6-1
TGTGCCAGCAGTGAGGACAGGGAAGATACGCAGTATTTT
CASSEDREDTQYF
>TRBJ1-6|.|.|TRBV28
TGTGCCAGCAGTTTATTCCAGGGTTGGAATTCACCCCTCCACTTT
CASSLFQGWNSPLHF
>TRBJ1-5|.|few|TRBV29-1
TGCAGCGTTGGGGCCGGCCTAAGTCAGCCCCAGCATTTT
CSVGAGLSQPQHF
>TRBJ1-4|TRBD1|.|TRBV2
TGTGCCAGCAGTGAAGTTAGGCGGGGACAGGGAAACGAAAAACTGTTTTTT
CASSEVRRGQGNEKLFF
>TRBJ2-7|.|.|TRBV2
TGTGCCAGCAGGCGGGACGGAAACTCCTACGAGCAGTACTTC
CASRRDGNSYEQYF
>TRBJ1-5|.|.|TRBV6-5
TGTGCCAGTAACTTTCTCCCTGAGCCCCAGCATTTT
CASNFLPEPQHF
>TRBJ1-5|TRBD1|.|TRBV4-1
TGCGCCAGCAGCCAACCCAGGACAGGGGGCTATAGCAATCAGCCCCAGCATTTT
CASSQPRTGGYSNQPQHF
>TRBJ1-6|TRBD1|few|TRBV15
TGTGCCACCAGCAGAGAGTCAGGAGGGACAGGGAAATCACCCCTCCACTTT
CATSRESGGTGKSPLHF
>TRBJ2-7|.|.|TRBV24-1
TGTGCCACCAGTGACGCCCGGGGGAGTCACTACGAGCAGTACTTC
CATSDARGSHYEQYF
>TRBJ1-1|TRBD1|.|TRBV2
TGTGCCAGCAGGGAGGGGCTCGGGACAGGGAACACTGAAGCTTTCTTT
CASREGLGTGNTEAFF
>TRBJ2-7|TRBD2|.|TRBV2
TGTGCCAGCCACGAAGGGAGGGAATCCTACGAGCAGTACTTC
CASHEGRESYEQYF
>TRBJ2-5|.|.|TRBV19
TGTGCCAGTAGTCCATCAGGGTACCGTCAAGAGACCCAGTACTTC
CASSPSGYRQETQYF
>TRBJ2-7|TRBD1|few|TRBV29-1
TGCAGCGTTGGCGGGACAGGGCAGGAGAAGCAGTACTTC
CSVGGTGQEKQYF
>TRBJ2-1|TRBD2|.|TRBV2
TGTGCCAGCAGTGAAATCGGTAGCGGGGCCAGCTCCTACAATGAGCAGTTCTTC
CASSEIGSGASSYNEQFF
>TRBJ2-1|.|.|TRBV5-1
TGCGCCAGCAGCTTGGAGCAGGAAAAGTTCTTC
CASSLEQEKFF
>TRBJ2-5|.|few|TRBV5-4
TGTGCCAGCAGCTTACAGGGTGGCGAGACCCAGTACTTC
CASSLQGGETQYF
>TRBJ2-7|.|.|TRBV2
TGTGCCAGCAGTGAAAGGTCGTACAGCTCCTACGAGCAGTACTTC
CASSERSYSSYEQYF
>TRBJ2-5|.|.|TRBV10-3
TGTGCCATCAGCCCGACAGGACAAGAGACCCAGTACTTC
CAISPTGQETQYF
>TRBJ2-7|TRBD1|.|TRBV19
TGTGCCAGTAGTAGTTCCGGGACAGGGGTCGGCGAGCAGTACTTC
CASSSSGTGVGEQYF
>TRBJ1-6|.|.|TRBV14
TGTGCCAGCAGTCTCAGGGGCGCGGAGAATTCACCCCTCCACTTT
CASSLRGAENSPLHF
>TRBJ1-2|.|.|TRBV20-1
TGCAGTGCTAGTATAAGGACAGCTAACTATGGCTACACCTTC
CSASIRTANYGYTF
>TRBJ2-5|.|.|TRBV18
TGTGCCAGCTCCCACCCTGACCCCTCCCTAGTGGACCAAGAGACCCAGTACTTC
CASSHPDPSLVDQETQYF
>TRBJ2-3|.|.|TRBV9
TGTGCCAGCAGCCCGAGGGGCGGGGGCTTCGACACAGATACGCAGTATTTT
CASSPRGGGFDTDTQYF
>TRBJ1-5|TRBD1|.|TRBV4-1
TGCGCCAGCAGCCAAGAGCCCGGGACAGGGGGCAATCAGCCCCAGCATTTT
CASSQEPGTGGNQPQHF
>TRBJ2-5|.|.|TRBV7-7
TGTGCTAGCAGCTTAGAGGGGAATAGCCAAGAGACCCAGTACTTC
CASSLEGNSQETQYF
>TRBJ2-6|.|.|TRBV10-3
TGTGCCATCAGTGTCCCGGGACTTCCCACTGGGGCCAACGTCCTGACTTTC
CAISVPGLPTGANVLTF
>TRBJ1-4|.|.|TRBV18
TGTGCCAGCTCACCGGACGGGAGTAATGAAAAACTGTTTTTT
CASSPDGSNEKLFF
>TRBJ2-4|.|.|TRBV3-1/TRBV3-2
TGTGCCAGCAGGGCCAGCCAGGAAGCCAAAAACATTCAGTACTTC
CASRASQEAKNIQYF
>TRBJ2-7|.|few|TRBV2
TGTGCCAGCAGTGAACCCGGACGGACTTACGAGCAGTACTTC
CASSEPGRTYEQYF
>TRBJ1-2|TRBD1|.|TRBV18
TGTGCCAGCTCACCATCTTCAGGGGGATATGGCTACACCTTC
CASSPSSGGYGYTF
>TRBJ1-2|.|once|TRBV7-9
TGTGCCAGCACTCGGGGGGATGGGGCCTATGGCTACACCTTC
CASTRGDGAYGYTF
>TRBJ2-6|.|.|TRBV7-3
TGTGCCAGCAGCTTAACGGGGGCAGTGAAGCCTTCTGGGGCCAACGTCCTGACTTTC
CASSLTGAVKPSGANVLTF